This entry is about one T cell receptor beta chain. V was trimmed by 2 bases and J by 5 bases, leaving 10 bases between them. Germline CDR1 is MNHEY and CDR2 is SVGEGT. The CDR3 spans 14 residues. TCR alpha and TCR beta cDNA libraries carrying sample barcodes and UMIs were produced by 5'RACE using constant-segment primers. Each CDR3 protein gets one entry after TCRdb re-called the 5' RACE reads with MiXCR. Among 400,000 or so distinct CDR3 sequences listed, 15% to 20% were seen once. The source of the sample is a study of T-cell memory formation after mild COVID-19. Study-level information: Clusters of TCRs were largely donor specific.

The J gene is TRBJ1-5, the V gene TRBV6-2 or TRBV6-3; D is unresolved. The TCR sequence derives from an adult woman who had mild COVID-19 (a few samples of this study predate the infection). Cell type and time point are not known. The sequencing input was PBMCs or a T cell subset sorted from them (not recorded which). CDR3 region: CASSYEAGYQPQHF. The CDR3 bases are TGTGCCAGCAGTTACGAGGCAGGATATCAGCCCCAGCATTTT.